These 2 T cell receptor beta chains came from one sample sequenced in a study of blood T cell repertoires in COVID-19. Sequencing was performed with immunoSEQ multiplex PCR; in TCRdb, only in-frame clones are kept and a portion is missing. This sample has under 250,000 clones, with approximately 81% found just once. Specimen: peripheral blood. Receptor source: a woman over 75 with acute or convalescent COVID-19.

This chain uses TRBV29-1 with TRBJ1-2; D remains unclear. There are 13 residues in the CDR3. Trimming left V 1 base short and J 3 bases short, with 9 bases between. The germline CDR1 and CDR2 sequences are SQVTM and ANQGSEA. CDR3 region: CSVEVYQDYGYTF. CDR3 bases: TGCAGCGTTGAAGTGTACCAGGACTATGGCTACACCTTC.

This clone showed up just once. The V gene is TRBV5-4, the J gene TRBJ2-2; 7 bases are shared with TRBD2. J lost 2 bases, V lost 3 bases, and 4 bases had no gene match. CDR3 length equals 15 residues. The V gene's germline CDR1 is SGHNT and CDR2 YYREEE (reference sequence). In DNA, the CDR3 is TGTGCCAGCAGCTGGGGGGGGACCAACACCGGGGAGCTGTTTTTT. Residues: CASSWGGTNTGELFF.